This entry concerns a single TCR beta chain. No antigen is known for it. This specimen belongs to a study of cytomegalovirus exposure and HLA in healthy donors. Study-wide results and caveats: Researchers reported that a few CMV-associated chains were confirmed in vitro as CMV antigen-specific. Immune exposure data for these donors was limited to CMV serostatus.

The PCR had 60 Vbeta and 13 Jbeta primers. The repertoire was sequenced with immunoSEQ multiplex PCR; TCRdb's copy has only in-frame clones and lacks some. The table has fewer than 150,000 clones, 80% seen once. The CDR3 extends over 14 amino acids. V was pared by 2 bases and J by 2 bases, with 10 bases between. CDR1 is LNHDA, CDR2 SQIVND, per germline (reference sequence). Sample: PBMCs. This TCR was recovered from a female donor in good health and CMV-seropositive. The chain employs TRBV19 and TRBJ2-7; the D is unclear. The CDR3 loop is CASSISYSPYEQYF. The CDR3, as DNA: TGTGCCAGTAGTATATCATACAGCCCCTACGAGCAGTACTTC.